The 27 T cell receptor beta chains presented below share a single source sample, sequenced in a study of OX40 agonist ivuxolimab in advanced cancers. The assay was immunoSEQ multiplex PCR, and TCRdb's table has in-frame clones only and misses some. The table has tens of thousands of clones, 81% seen once; the top ten hold 5% to 7.5%. This sample comprised CD4+ or CD8+ T cells sorted from blood, obtained in a trial of the OX40 agonist ivuxolimab. All receptors come from an adult with an advanced solid tumor such as melanoma, head and neck, liver or kidney cancer.

V gene TRBV28 combines with J gene TRBJ2-1; D possibly uses TRBD1 or TRBD2 (6 bases each). V was pared by 7 bases and J by 0 bases, with 13 bases between. The germline V gene has CDR1 MDHEN and CDR2 SYDVKM. This CDR3 comprises 15 residues. CDR3 protein: CASNLQGGSYNEQFF. The DNA for the CDR3 is TGTGCCAGCAACCTACAGGGAGGCTCCTACAATGAGCAGTTCTTC.

This clone was seen a handful of times. The chain employs TRBV19 and TRBJ2-5; D could derive from TRBD1 or TRBD2 (5 bases each). The CDR3 extends over 12 amino acids. CDR1 is LNHDA, CDR2 SQIVND, per germline (reference sequence). Trimming took off 8 bases at V and 2 bases at J, with 9 bases between the two ends. The CDR3: CASRGYQETQYF. In nucleotides, the CDR3 is TGTGCCAGTCGGGGCTATCAAGAGACCCAGTACTTC.

V usage is TRBV15 and J usage is TRBJ1-5; 11 bases are shared with TRBD1. Germline lookup yields CDR1 LNHNV and CDR2 YYDKDF (reference sequence). The ends lost 8 bases at V and 4 bases at J; junction bases unmatched: 4. The CDR3 extends over 14 amino acids. The CDR3 nucleotides are TGTGCCACCTCGGGACAGGGGGGGAATCAGCCCCAGCATTTT. As protein: CATSGQGGNQPQHF. The full variable domain, its missing parts supplied by reference TRBV15 and TRBJ1-5, is DAMVIQNPRYQVTQFGKPVTLSCSQTLNHNVMYWYQQKSSQAPKLLFHYYDKDFNNEADTPDNFQSRRPNTSFCFLDIRSPGLGDTAMYLCATSGQGGNQPQHFGDGTRLSIL.

The chain carries TRBV15 and TRBJ2-5; 7 bases agree with TRBD1. The CDR3 extends over 15 amino acids. Unmatched junction bases numbered 6, after V lost 0 bases and J lost 5 bases. CDR1 and CDR2 from the germline V gene are LNHNV and YYDKDF (reference sequence). The chain's CDR3 is CATSRDKGALETQYF. CDR3 DNA: TGTGCCACCAGCAGAGATAAGGGGGCCTTGGAGACCCAGTACTTC.

The chain is built from TRBV27 and TRBJ1-2; D is unclear. Deletions cut 8 bases from V and 8 bases from J, with 21 bases between. Germline V CDR1 and CDR2: MNHEY, SMNVEV (reference sequence). The CDR3 spans 14 residues. In DNA form, the CDR3 reads TGTGCCAGCGGCTCAATTGGGTCCACTGAGGGCTACACCTTC. Protein sequence: CASGSIGSTEGYTF.

The V and J genes are TRBV9 and TRBJ1-1; 7 bases map to TRBD1. This CDR3 comprises 14 residues. V shed 3 bases and J 3 bases; nucleotides not matched to a gene: 5. The germline V gene encodes CDR1 SGDLS and CDR2 YYNGEE. The CDR3 loop is CASSASGGYTEAFF. In DNA form, the CDR3 reads TGTGCCAGCAGCGCCTCAGGGGGGTACACTGAAGCTTTCTTT.

CDR3 protein: CARRRDDGTEAFF. The CDR3 coding sequence is TGTGCCAGACGCCGGGACGATGGAACTGAAGCTTTCTTT. The chain employs TRBV2 and TRBJ1-1, with D perhaps matching TRBD1 (5 bases). The CDR3 contains 13 residues. Trimming stripped 9 bases from V and 5 bases from J, with 16 bases between. Germline V lookup: CDR1 SNHLY, CDR2 FYNNEI.

The V gene is TRBV19, the J gene TRBJ2-6; no clear D. Trimming stripped 4 bases from V and 0 bases from J, with 7 bases between. The CDR3 consists of 15 residues. CDR1 LNHDA and CDR2 SQIVND come from the germline V gene (reference sequence). In nucleotides, the CDR3 is TGTGCCAGTAGTAGCCGTCACTCTGGGGCCAACGTCCTGACTTTC. Amino acids: CASSSRHSGANVLTF.

This rearrangement joins TRBV6-1 to TRBJ2-1, with 12 bases matching TRBD2. Germline V gene lookup returns CDR1 MNHNS and CDR2 SASEGT. The CDR3 contains 17 residues. V lost 3 bases to trimming and J lost 4 bases; unmatched junction nucleotides: 7. Here the CDR3 reads CASSEEGLAGGYNEQFF. The CDR3 nucleotides read TGTGCCAGCAGTGAGGAAGGGCTAGCGGGAGGGTACAATGAGCAGTTCTTC.

V usage is TRBV29-1 and J usage is TRBJ1-1; maybe TRBD1 (6 bases). V gave up 4 bases and J gave up 0 bases, with 21 bases separating them. Germline lookup yields CDR1 SQVTM and CDR2 ANQGSEA. This CDR3 contains 17 residues. CDR3 nucleotides: TGCAGCGTTGCTGGGGAACCGGGACACACGATGAACACTGAAGCTTTCTTT. The encoded protein is CSVAGEPGHTMNTEAFF.

The rearrangement uses TRBV28 and TRBJ1-2, with D possibly being TRBD1 (6 bases). The germline V gene has CDR1 MDHEN and CDR2 SYDVKM. The CDR3 has 13 amino acids. Trimming pared 5 bases from V and 3 bases from J, leaving 10 bases between. For the CDR3, the DNA is TGTGCCAGCAGTACCTGGACAGACTATGGCTACACCTTC. The encoded protein is CASSTWTDYGYTF.

The chain employs TRBV6-5 and TRBJ2-7; 7 bases are a match to TRBD1. Germline CDR1 reads MNHEY; CDR2 reads SVGAGI. The CDR3 has 14 amino acids. V was pared by 6 bases and J by 3 bases, with 8 bases of the junction left unmatched. CDR3 protein: CASRPRQGLYEQYV. The CDR3 DNA sequence: TGTGCCAGCAGGCCCCGACAGGGCCTCTACGAGCAGTACGTC.

CDR3 DNA: TGCGCCAGCAGCCAAGATGGGGCACTCCTCTACCGCAATGAGCAGTTCTTC. Encoded protein: CASSQDGALLYRNEQFF. The chain is built from TRBV4-3 and TRBJ2-1; weak D call: TRBD1 (5 bases). There are 17 residues in the CDR3. V lost 0 bases, J lost 6 bases, and 18 bases lay in between. Germline CDR1 LGHNA, CDR2 YSLEER.

The chain combines TRBV9 with TRBJ2-3; 9 bases align to TRBD2. This CDR3 contains 18 residues. Germline-derived CDR1 and CDR2 are SGDLS and YYNGEE. J gave up 0 bases and V 0 bases, and 8 bases lay outside the gene matches. CDR3 coding DNA: TGTGCCAGCAGCGTAGCAGGTAGCGGGAGCCATAGCACAGATACGCAGTATTTT. It encodes CASSVAGSGSHSTDTQYF.

The rearrangement uses TRBV6-6 and TRBJ2-7, with a weak D call TRBD1 (6 bases). Trimming shortened V by 6 bases and J by 0 bases, and 12 bases separated the two germline ends. The CDR3 has 14 residues. Germline V gene lookup returns CDR1 MNHNY and CDR2 SVGAGI (reference sequence). The CDR3 DNA reads TGTGCCAGCAGCCTGACAGGAAACTCCTACGAGCAGTACGTC. Translating it yields CASSLTGNSYEQYV.

This clone showed up just once. CDR3 nucleotide sequence: TGTGCCAGCAGCAAAGAACTAGCGGGGTACCCCTACGAGCAGTACGTC. Encoded protein: CASSKELAGYPYEQYV. The V call is TRBV11-2, the J call TRBJ2-7; 10 positions agree with TRBD2. V shed 5 bases, J shed 2 bases, and the junction held 9 bases outside the gene matches. The CDR3 length is 16 residues. Germline V gene sequence: CDR1 SGHAT, CDR2 FQNNGV.

The rearrangement links TRBV11-2 to TRBJ1-1, with D unclear. From germline, CDR1 is SGHAT and CDR2 FQNNGV. This CDR3 has 13 amino acids. V lost 0 bases and J lost 5, with 7 bases in between. CDR3 protein: CASSLDTGTEAFF. As DNA, the CDR3 is TGTGCCAGCAGCTTAGATACGGGGACTGAAGCTTTCTTT.

A few counts support this clone. Here the CDR3 DNA reads TGTGCCACCAGCGCCTGGACAGGGGGCAACAATGAGCAGTTCTTC. The encoded protein is CATSAWTGGNNEQFF. This rearrangement joins TRBV15 to TRBJ2-1; the match to TRBD1 covers 11 bases. CDR3 size: 15 residues. The V and J ends lost 5 bases and 5 bases, in that order; junction bases with no gene match: 5. Germline V gives CDR1 LNHNV, CDR2 YYDKDF (reference sequence).

V and J are TRBV29-1 and TRBJ2-1; the D gene is possibly TRBD1 (6 bases). Germline CDR1 reads SQVTM; CDR2 reads ANQGSEA. CDR3 size: 13 residues. The V end was cut by 5 bases, the J end by 4 bases, with 12 bases between. The CDR3 here is CSVRAGAYNEQFF. Here the CDR3 DNA reads TGCAGCGTTCGAGCAGGGGCGTACAATGAGCAGTTCTTC.

This clone was seen a few times. The chain combines TRBV29-1 with TRBJ2-2; D ambiguous. Trimming shortened V by 3 bases and J by 6 bases, and 5 bases separated the two germline ends. This CDR3 contains 11 residues. Germline V gene lookup returns CDR1 SQVTM and CDR2 ANQGSEA. The chain's CDR3 is CSVELPGELFF. The CDR3 DNA is TGCAGCGTTGAGTTGCCCGGGGAGCTGTTTTTT.

This clone was found a few times. The chain joins TRBV4-1 to TRBJ1-2; possible D gene TRBD1, 6 bases. This CDR3 contains 13 residues. Germline loops: CDR1 MGHRA, CDR2 YSYEKL. The V end was cut by 6 bases, the J end by 3 bases, with 11 bases between. In nucleotides, the CDR3 is TGCGCCAGCAGGCACAGGGATCACTATGGCTACACCTTC. Residues: CASRHRDHYGYTF.

Sample share makes this clone medium-sized. The V and J genes are TRBV10-1 and TRBJ1-1, with 7 bases matching TRBD1. CDR1 is WNHNN, CDR2 SYGVQD, per germline (reference sequence). The CDR3 is 14 residues long. J gave up 2 bases and V 4 bases, and 4 bases lay outside the gene matches. CDR3 loop: CASSGSGGNTEAFF. The CDR3 DNA reads TGCGCCAGCAGTGGGTCAGGGGGAAACACTGAAGCTTTCTTT.

For this clone: A read error may account for a junction end that differs from germline. The CDR3 DNA sequence: TGTGCCAGCAGTCACTCCGGGACAGTATATGGCTACACCTTC. This translates into CASSHSGTVYGYTF. The gene calls are TRBV6-5 and TRBJ1-2, with 7 bases matching TRBD1. The length of the CDR3 is 14 residues. The germline V gene encodes CDR1 MNHEY and CDR2 SVGAGI.

The CDR3 protein is CASSTGGAYEQYF. DNA for the CDR3: TGTGCCAGTAGTACCGGAGGGGCCTACGAGCAGTACTTC. The chain carries TRBV19 and TRBJ2-7; a possible D gene is TRBD2 (6 bases). The CDR3 spans 13 residues. V was clipped by 4 bases and J by 2 bases, with 9 bases between them. The V gene's germline CDR1 is LNHDA and CDR2 SQIVND (reference sequence).

The chain couples TRBV7-8 to TRBJ1-5; D unclear. The germline gives CDR1 SGHVS, CDR2 FQNEAQ. Trimming left V 2 bases short and J 1 base short, with 9 bases between. The CDR3 consists of 15 residues. CDR3 residues: CASSLKGGSNQPQHF. The CDR3 DNA follows: TGTGCCAGCAGCTTAAAGGGTGGGAGCAATCAGCCCCAGCATTTT.

The genes are TRBV29-1 and TRBJ2-1; 8 bases match TRBD2. The germline CDR1 and CDR2 sequences are SQVTM and ANQGSEA. The CDR3 has 15 amino acids. The junction had 7 bases not matched to a gene; V was cut back by 6 bases and J by 0 bases. The CDR3 here is CSVRGVAGSYNEQFF. Here the CDR3 DNA reads TGCAGCGTGCGGGGGGTCGCCGGCTCCTACAATGAGCAGTTCTTC.

This chain joins TRBV5-4 and TRBJ1-1, with 8 bases fitting TRBD1. Trimming removed 4 bases from V and 10 bases from J; junction bases left unmatched: 18. The CDR3 totals 16 residues. Germline V gene data show CDR1 as SGHNT and CDR2 as YYREEE (reference sequence). The CDR3 loop reads CASSKPGTGFKLGAFF. The DNA of the CDR3 is TGTGCCAGCAGCAAACCCGGGACAGGTTTCAAACTCGGAGCTTTCTTT.